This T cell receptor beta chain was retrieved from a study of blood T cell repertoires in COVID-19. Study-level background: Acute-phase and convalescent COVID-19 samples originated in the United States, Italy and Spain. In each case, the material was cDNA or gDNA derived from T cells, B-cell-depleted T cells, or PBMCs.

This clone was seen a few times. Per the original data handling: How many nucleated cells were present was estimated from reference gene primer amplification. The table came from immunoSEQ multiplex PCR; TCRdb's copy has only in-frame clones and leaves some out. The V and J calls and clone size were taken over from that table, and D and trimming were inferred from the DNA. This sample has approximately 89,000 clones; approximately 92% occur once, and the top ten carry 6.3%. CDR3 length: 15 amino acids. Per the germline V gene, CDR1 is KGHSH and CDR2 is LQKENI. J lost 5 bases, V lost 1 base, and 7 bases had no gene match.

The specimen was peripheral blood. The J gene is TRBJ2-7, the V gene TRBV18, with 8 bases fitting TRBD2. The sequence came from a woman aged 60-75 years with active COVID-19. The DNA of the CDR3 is TGTGCCAGCTCACCACGAAGCGGGAGTGGGGACGAGCAGTACTTC. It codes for CASSPRSGSGDEQYF. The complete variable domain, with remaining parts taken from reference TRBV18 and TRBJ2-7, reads NAGVMQNPRHLVRRRGQEARLRCSPMKGHSHVYWYRQLPEEGLKFMVYLQKENIIDESGMPKERFSAEFPKEGPSILRIQQVVRGDSAAYFCASSPRSGSGDEQYFGPGTRLTVT.